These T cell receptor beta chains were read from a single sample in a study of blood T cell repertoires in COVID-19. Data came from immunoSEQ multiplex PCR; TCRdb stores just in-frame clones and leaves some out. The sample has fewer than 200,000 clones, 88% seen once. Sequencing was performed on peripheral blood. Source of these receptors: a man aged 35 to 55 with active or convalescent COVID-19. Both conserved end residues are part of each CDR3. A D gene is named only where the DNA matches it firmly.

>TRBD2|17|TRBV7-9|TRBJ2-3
CASSPMTRGGATDTQYF
TGTGCCAGCAGCCCTATGACCCGCGGGGGGGCAACAGATACGCAGTATTTT
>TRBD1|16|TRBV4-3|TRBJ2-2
CASSQEGTGVAGELFF
TGCGCCAGCAGCCAAGAGGGGACAGGGGTCGCCGGGGAGCTGTTTTTT
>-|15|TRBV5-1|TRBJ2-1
CASSLVPGNYNEQFF
TGCGCCAGCAGCTTGGTTCCCGGGAACTACAATGAGCAGTTCTTC
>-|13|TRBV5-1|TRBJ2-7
CASSQTENYEQYF
TGCGCCAGCAGCCAGACAGAGAACTACGAGCAGTACTTC
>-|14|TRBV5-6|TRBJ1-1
CASSPGLTNTEAFF
TGTGCCAGCAGCCCCGGGTTGACGAACACTGAAGCTTTCTTT
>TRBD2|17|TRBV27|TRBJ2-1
CASSPRFAREGRDEQFF
TGTGCCAGCAGCCCCCGTTTTGCGCGGGAGGGCCGGGATGAGCAGTTCTTC
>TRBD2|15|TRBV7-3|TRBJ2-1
CASSSTSGGYNEQFF
TGTGCCAGCAGCTCGACTAGCGGGGGGTACAATGAGCAGTTCTTC
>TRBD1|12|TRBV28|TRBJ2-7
CASNLGQGAWYF
TGTGCCAGCAACCTAGGGCAGGGGGCTTGGTACTTC
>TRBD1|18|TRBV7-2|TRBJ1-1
CASSLHGTGGIVRAEAFF
TGTGCCAGCAGCTTACACGGGACAGGGGGCATCGTCAGAGCTGAAGCTTTCTTT
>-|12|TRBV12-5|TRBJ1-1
CASVHTGGEAFF
TGTGCTAGTGTCCACACGGGAGGAGAAGCTTTCTTT
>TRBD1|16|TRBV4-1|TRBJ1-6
CASSQRQGSLWSTLHF
TGCGCCAGCAGCCAGAGACAGGGATCGCTATGGTCGACCCTCCACTTT
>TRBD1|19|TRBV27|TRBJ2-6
CASSSKTGQGFAGANVLTF
TGTGCCAGCAGTTCCAAAACGGGACAGGGGTTTGCTGGGGCCAACGTCCTGACTTTC
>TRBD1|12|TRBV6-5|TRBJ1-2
CACADRAHGYTF
TGTGCCTGCGCGGACAGGGCGCATGGCTACACCTTC
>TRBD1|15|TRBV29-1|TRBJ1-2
CSVATSNTGDYGYTF
TGCAGCGTCGCCACAAGCAATACAGGGGACTATGGCTACACCTTC
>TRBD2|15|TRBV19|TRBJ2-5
CATRLGRLAGETQYF
TGTGCCACGAGACTAGGGAGACTAGCGGGAGAGACCCAGTACTTC
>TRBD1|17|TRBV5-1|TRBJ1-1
CASSSGQGYYMNTEAFF
TGCGCCAGCAGCTCCGGACAGGGCTACTACATGAACACTGAAGCTTTCTTT
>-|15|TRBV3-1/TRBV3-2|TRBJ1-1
CASSQDWQGNTEAFF
TGTGCCAGCAGCCAAGATTGGCAGGGGAACACTGAAGCTTTCTTT